Each of the 5 T cell receptor beta chains below was sequenced from the same sample in a study of OX40 agonist ivuxolimab in advanced cancers. Assay used: immunoSEQ multiplex PCR; TCRdb lists only in-frame clones, some missing. The sample includes 78,000 or so clones, approximately 90% seen only once; the top ten take around 0.46%. This specimen was CD4+ or CD8+ T cells sorted from blood, taken in a trial of the OX40 agonist ivuxolimab. These receptors originate from an adult with an advanced solid tumor such as melanoma, head and neck, liver or kidney cancer.

The CDR3 coding sequence is TGTGCCAGCAGCCAGACTAGCGGGATTGCAGAGACCCAGTACTTC. The encoded protein is CASSQTSGIAETQYF. The rearrangement joins TRBV7-9 to TRBJ2-5; 11 bases are a match to TRBD2. Germline values: CDR1 SEHNR, CDR2 FQNEAQ (reference sequence). This CDR3 has 15 residues. The J segment lost 4 bases and the V segment lost 5 bases, leaving 6 bases of the junction unmatched.

The CDR3 loop reads CASRQGPSTDTQYF. The CDR3 nucleotides read TGTGCCAGCAGACAGGGACCGAGCACAGATACGCAGTATTTT. The chain couples TRBV6-5 to TRBJ2-3; D might be TRBD1 (6 bases). Germline lookup yields CDR1 MNHEY and CDR2 SVGAGI. There are 14 residues in the CDR3. Trimming cost V 6 bases and J 0 bases, with 10 bases left between them.

CDR3 sequence: CASSPGQGFAGELFF. CDR3 DNA sequence: TGTGCCAGCAGCCCTGGACAGGGGTTCGCCGGGGAGCTGTTTTTT. The chain is built from TRBV7-2 and TRBJ2-2; TRBD1 matches at 9 bases. V gave up 5 bases and J gave up 6 bases; unmatched junction bases: 7. The germline V gene encodes CDR1 SGHTA and CDR2 FQGNSA. The CDR3 covers 15 residues.

This chain uses TRBV7-9 with TRBJ2-7; 7 bases agree with TRBD1. Germline V gene lookup returns CDR1 SEHNR and CDR2 FQNEAQ (reference sequence). J was trimmed by 3 bases and V by 0 bases; bases with no gene match: 11. The CDR3 is 17 residues long. In DNA form, the CDR3 reads TGTGCCAGCAGCTTAGCCCTAGACAGGGACACCCACTACGAGCAGTACTTC. This encodes CASSLALDRDTHYEQYF.

For the CDR3, the DNA is TGTGCTAGTGGTTTGATTAGCAACACCATATATTTT. Residues: CASGLISNTIYF. This sequence joins TRBV12-5 and TRBJ1-3; D ambiguous. Trimming took off 2 bases at V and 7 bases at J, with 6 bases between the two ends. The CDR3 runs to 12 residues. Germline lookup yields CDR1 LGHNT and CDR2 FRNRAP.